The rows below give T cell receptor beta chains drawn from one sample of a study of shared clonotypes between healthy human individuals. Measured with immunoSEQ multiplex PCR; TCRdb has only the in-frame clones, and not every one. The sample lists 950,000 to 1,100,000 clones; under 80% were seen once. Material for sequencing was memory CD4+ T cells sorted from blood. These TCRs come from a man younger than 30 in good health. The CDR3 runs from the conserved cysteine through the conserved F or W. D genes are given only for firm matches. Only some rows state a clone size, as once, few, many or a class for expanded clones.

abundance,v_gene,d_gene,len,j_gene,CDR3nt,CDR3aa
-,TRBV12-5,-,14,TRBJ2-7,TGTGCTAGTGGTTTTCAGGGACTTCCTAACGAGCAGTACTTC,CASGFQGLPNEQYF
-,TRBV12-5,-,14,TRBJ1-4,TGTGCTAGTGGCCCAGGGACGGGAAGTGAAAAACTGTTTTTT,CASGPGTGSEKLFF
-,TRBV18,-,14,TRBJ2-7,TGTGCCAGCTCACCACCGCTAGCGACAGGCGAGCAGTACTTC,CASSPPLATGEQYF
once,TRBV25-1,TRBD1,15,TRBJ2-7,TGTGCCAGCAGTGAATTCGGACAGGGTAAGGAAGAGCAGTACTTC,CASSEFGQGKEEQYF
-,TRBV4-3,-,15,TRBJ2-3,TGCGCCAGCAGCCAAGATCCTAGGAGCACAGATACGCAGTATTTT,CASSQDPRSTDTQYF
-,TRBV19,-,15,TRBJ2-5,TGTGCCAGTAGTTCCATAGACAGGTTAGGAGAGACCCAGTACTTC,CASSSIDRLGETQYF
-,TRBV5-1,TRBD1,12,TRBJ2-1,TGCGCCAGCAGCGGGACAGGGGCTGAGCAGTTCTTC,CASSGTGAEQFF
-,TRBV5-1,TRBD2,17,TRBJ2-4,TGCGCCAGCAGAACCGGGACTAGCGGTCTAGCCAAAAACATTCAGTACTTC,CASRTGTSGLAKNIQYF
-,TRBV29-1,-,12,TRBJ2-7,TGCAGCGTTGAGAGGACTGGCTACGAGCAGTACTTC,CSVERTGYEQYF
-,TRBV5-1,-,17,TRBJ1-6,TGCGCCAGCAGCTTGGTTAGGGGGACGGAAATGGCTTCACCCCTCCACTTT,CASSLVRGTEMASPLHF
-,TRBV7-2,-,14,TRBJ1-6,TGTGCCAGCAGCTTAGGGGGGGTGAATTCACCCCTCCACTTT,CASSLGGVNSPLHF
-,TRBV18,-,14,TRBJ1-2,TGTGCCAGCTCACCCTCAACAGGGAACTATGGCTACACCTTC,CASSPSTGNYGYTF
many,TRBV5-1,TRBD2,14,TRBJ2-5,TGCGCCAGCAGCTTAGCGGGAACAGGAGAGACCCAGTACTTC,CASSLAGTGETQYF
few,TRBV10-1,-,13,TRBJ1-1,TGCGCCAGCAGTACGACACAGGGCACTGAAGCTTTCTTT,CASSTTQGTEAFF
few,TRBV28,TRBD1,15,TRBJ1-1,TGTGCCAGCAGGAGACTGGGACAGTCGAACACTGAAGCTTTCTTT,CASRRLGQSNTEAFF
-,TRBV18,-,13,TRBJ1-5,TGTGCCAGCTCACCAGAAGAGACCCCGCCCCAGCATTTT,CASSPEETPPQHF